These 20 T cell receptor beta chains were all obtained from the same sample, sequenced in a study of cytomegalovirus exposure and HLA in healthy donors. The study ran its PCR with 60 Vbeta and 13 Jbeta primers. Assay: immunoSEQ multiplex PCR; the TCRdb copy retains only in-frame clones and omits some. Of under 150,000 clones in the sample, 70% to 80% are singletons; the top ten hold around 1.2%. The sample taken for sequencing was PBMCs. The receptor set was obtained from a middle-aged man in good health and CMV-seronegative.

The V and J genes are TRBV27 and TRBJ1-2; a weak D match, TRBD1 (6 bases). Germline-derived CDR1 and CDR2 are MNHEY and SMNVEV (reference sequence). V lost 6 bases to trimming and J lost 2 bases, with 16 bases between them. There are 15 residues in the CDR3. The CDR3 DNA reads as TGTGCCAGCAGGCAACCTCAACAGGGCAACTATGGCTACACCTTC. This codes for CASRQPQQGNYGYTF.

This sequence joins TRBV19 and TRBJ2-1; TRBD2 matches at 9 bases. V lost 6 bases and J lost 0; bases outside the gene matches: 3. Germline V gene lookup returns CDR1 LNHDA and CDR2 SQIVND (reference sequence). The CDR3 has 15 amino acids. The CDR3 DNA is TGTGCCAGTAGAAGCGGGAGGAGCTCCTACAATGAGCAGTTCTTC. Translation: CASRSGRSSYNEQFF.

This sequence joins TRBV6-1 and TRBJ2-4; D is ambiguous. The germline V gene has CDR1 MNHNS and CDR2 SASEGT. V was shortened by 4 bases and J by 0 bases, with 13 bases between the two germline ends. The CDR3 has 16 residues. CDR3: CASSGTDTLAKNIQYF. CDR3 DNA: TGTGCCAGCAGTGGTACAGATACCCTAGCCAAAAACATTCAGTACTTC.

This chain joins TRBV28 and TRBJ2-7; D not resolved. The CDR3 is 14 residues long. V lost 5 bases and J lost 10, with 21 bases in between. Germline CDR1 MDHEN, CDR2 SYDVKM. CDR3 nucleotide sequence: TGTGCCAGCAGTCTCTCCGGGTCCAGTAAGGAACAGTACTTC. Protein product: CASSLSGSSKEQYF.

This clone was observed a few times. The CDR3 bases are TGCGCCAGCAGCCTCTCAGGGGCAGGAGGCGAAAAACTGTTTTTT. This encodes CASSLSGAGGEKLFF. The chain combines TRBV4-3 with TRBJ1-4; tentative D call: TRBD1 (6 bases). Germline CDR1 is LGHNA and CDR2 is YSLEER. V was clipped by 4 bases and J by 8 bases, with 17 bases between them. The CDR3 is 15 residues long.

The rearrangement links TRBV10-2 to TRBJ1-2; the match to TRBD1 covers 7 bases. Trimming cost V 0 bases and J 4 bases; bases outside gene matches: 5. The germline CDR1 and CDR2 sequences are WSHSY and SAAADI. The CDR3 length is 15 residues. The CDR3 nucleotides read TGCGCCAGCAGTGAGTCGAGGGGGCCACCCTATGGCTACACCTTC. Amino acids: CASSESRGPPYGYTF.

This chain joins TRBV12-2 and TRBJ2-1; the table gives TRBD2 as D, unverified against the DNA. TRBV12-2 is given as a pseudogene. The CDR3 contains 15 residues. CDR3 in DNA: TGTGCAAGTCGCTTCGGGGAGAGCTCCTACAATGAGCAGTTCTTC. It specifies CASRFGESSYNEQFF.

The chain is built from TRBV11-2 and TRBJ2-7; D remains unclear. Germline CDR1 is SGHAT and CDR2 is FQNNGV. V lost 1 base to trimming and J lost 3 bases, with 10 bases between them. The CDR3 length is 14 residues. The CDR3 sequence is CASSLARRSYEQYF. CDR3 DNA sequence: TGTGCCAGCAGCTTAGCTAGGAGAAGCTACGAGCAGTACTTC.

The chain carries TRBV14 and TRBJ2-5; possible D gene TRBD2, 5 bases. This CDR3 comprises 15 residues. V was shortened by 2 bases and J by 5 bases, with 15 bases between the two germline ends. The germline V gene has CDR1 SGHDN and CDR2 FVKESK. The chain's CDR3 is CASSQFWARGETQYF. CDR3 DNA sequence: TGTGCCAGCAGCCAATTCTGGGCGCGCGGGGAGACCCAGTACTTC.

The chain links TRBV7-8 to TRBJ1-5; the D gene is possibly TRBD1 (5 bases). V dropped 7 bases and J dropped 3 bases, with 16 bases sitting between them. CDR1 and CDR2 from the germline V gene are SGHVS and FQNEAQ. The CDR3 is made up of 15 amino acids. The DNA of the CDR3 is TGTGCCAGCACGCCGGGAGCGGGACTCAATCAGCCCCAGCATTTT. This gives the protein CASTPGAGLNQPQHF.

This clone has a handful of counts. The genes are TRBV10-3 and TRBJ2-5, with 7 nucleotides matching TRBD2. The J call may be wrong; the DNA end is better matched by TRBJ2-7. The CDR3 has 14 residues. Looked up from germline, CDR1 is ENHRY and CDR2 is SYGVKD. The CDR3: CAISESWGGYEQYF. The DNA for the CDR3 is TGTGCCATCAGTGAGTCATGGGGGGGTTACGAGCAGTACTTC.

This chain connects TRBV9 to TRBJ2-3; D remains ambiguous. The germline V gene has CDR1 SGDLS and CDR2 YYNGEE. V was trimmed by 0 bases and J by 0 bases, leaving 5 bases between them. CDR3 size: 14 residues. The CDR3 loop reads CASSVDTSTDTQYF. The CDR3 DNA reads as TGTGCCAGCAGCGTAGATACTAGCACAGATACGCAGTATTTT.

This clone was detected a few times. The V call is TRBV11-2, the J call TRBJ1-3; 8 bases line up with TRBD1. V lost 4 bases and J lost 0; bases outside the gene matches: 11. Germline V gene lookup returns CDR1 SGHAT and CDR2 FQNNGV. The CDR3 covers 18 residues. CDR3 region: CASSSIYRTGHSGNTIYF. Here the CDR3 DNA reads TGTGCCAGCAGCTCAATTTACCGGACAGGGCACTCTGGAAACACCATATATTTT.

The rearrangement joins TRBV5-1 to TRBJ2-5; 7 bases match TRBD1. V gave up 3 bases and J gave up 1 base; unmatched junction bases: 9. This CDR3 is built from 16 residues. Germline CDR1 is SGHRS and CDR2 is YFSETQ. The chain's CDR3 is CASSSRWGTAQETQYF. In DNA, the CDR3 is TGCGCCAGCAGCTCCAGATGGGGGACAGCCCAAGAGACCCAGTACTTC. Filled out from reference TRBV5-1 and TRBJ2-5, the complete variable domain reads KAGVTQTPRYLIKTRGQQVTLSCSPISGHRSVSWYQQTPGQGLQFLFEYFSETQRNKGNFPGRFSGRQFSNSRSEMNVSTLELGDSALYLCASSSRWGTAQETQYFGPGTRLLVL.

The chain recombines TRBV11-2 with TRBJ2-1; TRBD2 aligns across 16 bases. Germline V gene lookup returns CDR1 SGHAT and CDR2 FQNNGV. This CDR3 region has 19 residues. Trimming cost V 6 bases and J 5 bases; bases outside gene matches: 13. CDR3 bases: TGTGCCAGCAGATTGACGGGACTAGCGGGAGGGCCACGGAACAATGAGCAGTTCTTC. Translated: CASRLTGLAGGPRNNEQFF.

The rearrangement links TRBV28 to TRBJ1-5, with a tentative D call TRBD1 (6 bases). The length of the CDR3 is 15 residues. Trimming cost V 3 bases and J 6 bases, with 15 bases left between them. The germline V gene has CDR1 MDHEN and CDR2 SYDVKM. The CDR3 sequence is CASSFGGAGSQPQHF. CDR3 sequence (DNA): TGTGCCAGCAGTTTCGGGGGGGCTGGGAGTCAGCCCCAGCATTTT.

The chain employs TRBV5-1 and TRBJ1-4, with a tentative D call TRBD1 (5 bases). The CDR3 loop spans 16 amino acids. Looked up from germline, CDR1 is SGHRS and CDR2 is YFSETQ. Trimming left V 0 bases short and J 7 bases short, with 16 bases between. CDR3 nucleotides: TGCGCCAGCAGCTTGGAGGGGTCCGGAGGGGTTGAAAAACTGTTTTTT. This encodes CASSLEGSGGVEKLFF.

Comments on this clone: Additional DNA sequences in this sample encode the identical CDR3. The V call is TRBV2, the J call TRBJ2-7; TRBD1 matches 7 bases. Germline CDR1 and CDR2: SNHLY and FYNNEI. There are 11 residues in the CDR3. V gave up 6 bases and J gave up 5 bases; unmatched junction bases: 1. The CDR3 here is CASSDRDEQYF. The CDR3 DNA reads as TGTGCCAGCAGCGACAGGGACGAGCAGTACTTC.

The V and J genes are TRBV19 and TRBJ2-3; 9 bases fit TRBD2. The CDR3 runs to 15 residues. After removal of 3 bases from V and 6 bases from J, the junction contained 7 bases not matched to a gene. Germline values: CDR1 LNHDA, CDR2 SQIVND (reference sequence). The CDR3 sequence is CASSIAGGPGDTQYF. The CDR3 nucleotides are TGTGCCAGTAGTATCGCGGGAGGGCCGGGGGATACGCAGTATTTT.

CDR3 bases: TGCGCCAGCAGCTTGCATGGACAGGGACTGAGCTCTGGAAACACCATATATTTT. This sequence encodes CASSLHGQGLSSGNTIYF. V and J are TRBV5-1 and TRBJ1-3, with 8 bases identical to TRBD1. Germline V gene data show CDR1 as SGHRS and CDR2 as YFSETQ. The trim removed 1 base at V and 0 bases at J, leaving 9 bases unmatched. This CDR3 has 18 residues.